This TCR beta chain came from a study of blood T cell repertoires in COVID-19. Study-wide background: Samples of COVID-19 (acute and convalescent) were obtained from the United States, Italy and Spain. From T cells, B-cell-depleted T cells, or PBMCs came the material, which was cDNA or gDNA.

V lost 0 bases to trimming and J lost 8 bases, with 11 bases between them. Per the germline V gene, CDR1 is SGHKS and CDR2 is YYEKEE (reference sequence). The CDR3 is made up of 13 amino acids. Authors' methods: For nucleated cells, counts were estimated from reference gene primer amplification. The repertoire was sequenced with immunoSEQ multiplex PCR; TCRdb's copy has only in-frame clones and lacks some. V and J calls and clone size come straight from that table; D and trimming were deduced from the DNA. The sample contains about 98,000 clones, 65% to 90% of which appear only once. The receptor comes from a man in his 70s with active or convalescent COVID-19. The rearrangement uses TRBV5-5 and TRBJ1-2, with D tentatively TRBD1 (6 bases). Sequencing used peripheral blood. CDR3 region: CASSLAQGSGYTF. DNA of the CDR3: TGTGCCAGCAGCTTGGCTCAGGGGTCGGGCTACACCTTC.